This TCR beta chain was observed in a study of cytomegalovirus exposure and HLA in healthy donors. Study-wide context: The study placed around 85% of its approximately 430 genotyped donors in the Caucasian-associated ancestry cluster.

In the case of this clone: As yet, its antigen is unknown.

Donors were ostensibly healthy at sampling, although undocumented immune exposures were probable. The CDR3 extends over 14 amino acids. V shed 2 bases, J shed 6 bases, and the junction held 5 bases outside the gene matches. CDR1 is LNHNV, CDR2 YYDKDF, per germline (reference sequence). A multiplex PCR was run with 60 Vbeta primers and 13 Jbeta primers. Assay used: immunoSEQ multiplex PCR; TCRdb lists only in-frame clones, some missing. This sample carries more than 150,000 clones, 80% of them seen once, and the ten largest clones take 0.6% to 0.7%. Points from the study as a whole: Later analysis associated a missense DCLRE1C variant with TCR beta V- and J-gene trimming. Analysis performed later showed TCR beta chains linked to HLA being more clonally expanded than equally common others.

This receptor was identified in a boy under 18 in good health and CMV-seronegative. The sample consisted of PBMCs. The chain links TRBV15 to TRBJ1-2; 8 nucleotides align to TRBD1. The DNA for the CDR3 is TGTGCCACCAGCAGAATTCAACAGGGGGATGGCTACACCTTC. Residues: CATSRIQQGDGYTF.